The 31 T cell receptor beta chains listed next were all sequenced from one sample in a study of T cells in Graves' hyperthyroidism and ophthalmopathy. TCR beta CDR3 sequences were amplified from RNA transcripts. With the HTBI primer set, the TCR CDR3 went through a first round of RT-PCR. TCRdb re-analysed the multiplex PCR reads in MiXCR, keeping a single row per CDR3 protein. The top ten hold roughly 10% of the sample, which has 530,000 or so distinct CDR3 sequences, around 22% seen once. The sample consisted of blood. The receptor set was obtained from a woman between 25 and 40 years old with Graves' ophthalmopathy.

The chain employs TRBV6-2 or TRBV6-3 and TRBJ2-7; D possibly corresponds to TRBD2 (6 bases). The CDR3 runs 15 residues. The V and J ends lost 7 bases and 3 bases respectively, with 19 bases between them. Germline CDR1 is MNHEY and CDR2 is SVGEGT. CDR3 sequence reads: CASNDDLASYYEQYF. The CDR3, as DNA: TGTGCCAGCAACGATGACCTAGCGAGTTACTACGAGCAGTACTTC.

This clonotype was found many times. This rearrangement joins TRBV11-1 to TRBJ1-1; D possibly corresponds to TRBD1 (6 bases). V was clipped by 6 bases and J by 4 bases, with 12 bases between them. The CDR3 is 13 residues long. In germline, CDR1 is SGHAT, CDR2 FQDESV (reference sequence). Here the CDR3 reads CASSHTGSTEAFF. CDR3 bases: TGTGCCAGCAGTCACACAGGGTCCACTGAAGCTTTCTTT.

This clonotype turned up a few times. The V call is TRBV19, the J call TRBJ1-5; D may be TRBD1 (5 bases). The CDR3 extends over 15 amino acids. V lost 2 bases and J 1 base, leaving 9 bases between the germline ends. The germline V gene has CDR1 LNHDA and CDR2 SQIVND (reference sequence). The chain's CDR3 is CASSIRWGSNQPQHF. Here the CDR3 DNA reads TGTGCCAGTAGTATAAGATGGGGGAGCAATCAGCCCCAGCATTTT.

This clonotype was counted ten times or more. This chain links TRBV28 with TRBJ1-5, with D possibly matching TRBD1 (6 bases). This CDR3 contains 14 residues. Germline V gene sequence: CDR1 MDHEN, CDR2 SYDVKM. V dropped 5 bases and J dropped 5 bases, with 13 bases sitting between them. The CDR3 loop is CASSTGSPDQPQHF. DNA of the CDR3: TGTGCCAGCAGTACAGGGTCCCCCGATCAGCCCCAGCATTTT. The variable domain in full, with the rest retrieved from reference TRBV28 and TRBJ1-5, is DVKVTQSSRYLVKRTGEKVFLECVQDMDHENMFWYRQDPGLGLRLIYFSYDVKMKEKGDIPEGYSVSREKKERFSLILESASTNQTSMYLCASSTGSPDQPQHFGDGTRLSIL.

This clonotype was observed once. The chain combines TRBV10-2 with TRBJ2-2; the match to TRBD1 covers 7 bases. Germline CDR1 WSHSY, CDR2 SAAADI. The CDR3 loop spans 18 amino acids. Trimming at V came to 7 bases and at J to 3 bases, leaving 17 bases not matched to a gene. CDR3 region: CASISHTGEKADTGELFF. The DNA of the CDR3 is TGCGCCAGCATAAGCCACACAGGGGAGAAAGCGGACACCGGGGAGCTGTTTTTT.

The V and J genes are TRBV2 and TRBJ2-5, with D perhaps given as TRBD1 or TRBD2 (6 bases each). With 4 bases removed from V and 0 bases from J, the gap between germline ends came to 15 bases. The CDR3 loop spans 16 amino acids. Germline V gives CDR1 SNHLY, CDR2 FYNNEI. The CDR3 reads CASSVLGGTNQETQYF. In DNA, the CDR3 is TGTGCCAGCAGTGTCCTAGGGGGGACAAACCAAGAGACCCAGTACTTC.

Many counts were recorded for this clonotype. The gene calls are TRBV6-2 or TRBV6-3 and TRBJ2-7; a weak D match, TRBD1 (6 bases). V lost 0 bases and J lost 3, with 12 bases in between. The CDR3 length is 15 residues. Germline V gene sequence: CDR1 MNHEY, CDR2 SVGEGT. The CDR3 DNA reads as TGTGCCAGCAGTTACTCGGCCAGGGACATCTACGAGCAGTACTTC. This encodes CASSYSARDIYEQYF.

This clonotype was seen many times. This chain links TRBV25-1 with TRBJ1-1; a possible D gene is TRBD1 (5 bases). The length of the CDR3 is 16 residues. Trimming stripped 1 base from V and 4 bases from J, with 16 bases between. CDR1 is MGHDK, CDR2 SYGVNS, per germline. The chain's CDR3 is CASSESGTGDFTEAFF. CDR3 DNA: TGTGCCAGCAGTGAATCCGGGACGGGGGATTTCACTGAAGCTTTCTTT.

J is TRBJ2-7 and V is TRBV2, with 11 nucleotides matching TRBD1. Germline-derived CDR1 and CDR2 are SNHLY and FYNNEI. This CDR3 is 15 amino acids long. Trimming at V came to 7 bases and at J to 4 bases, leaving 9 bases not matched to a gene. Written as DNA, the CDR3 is TGTGCCAGCAAAGGTTGGACAGGGGGCGCTTACGAGCAGTACTTC. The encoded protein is CASKGWTGGAYEQYF.

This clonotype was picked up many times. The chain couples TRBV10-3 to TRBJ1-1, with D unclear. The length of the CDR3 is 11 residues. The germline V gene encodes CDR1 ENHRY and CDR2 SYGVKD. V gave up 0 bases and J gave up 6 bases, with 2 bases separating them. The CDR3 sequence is CAISESSEAFF. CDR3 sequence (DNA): TGTGCCATCAGTGAGTCTTCTGAAGCTTTCTTT.

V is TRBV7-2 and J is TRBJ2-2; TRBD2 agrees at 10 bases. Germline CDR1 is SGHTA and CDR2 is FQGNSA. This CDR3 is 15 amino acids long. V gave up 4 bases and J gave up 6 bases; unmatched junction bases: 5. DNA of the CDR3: TGTGCCAGCAGCTCGAGCGGGAGGGCCGCCGGGGAGCTGTTTTTT. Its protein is CASSSSGRAAGELFF.

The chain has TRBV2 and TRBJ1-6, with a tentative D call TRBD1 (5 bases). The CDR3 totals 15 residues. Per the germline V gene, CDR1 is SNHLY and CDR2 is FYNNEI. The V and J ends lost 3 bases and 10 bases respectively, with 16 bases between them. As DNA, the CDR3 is TGTGCCAGCAGTGACCGGCAGGGACCGGGATCACCCCTCCACTTT. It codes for CASSDRQGPGSPLHF.

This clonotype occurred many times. CDR3 DNA: TGTGCCAGCAGTGAGGGACACCCGAACACTGAAGCTTTCTTT. This codes for CASSEGHPNTEAFF. This chain joins TRBV2 and TRBJ1-1, with a weak D call TRBD1 (6 bases). CDR1 is SNHLY, CDR2 FYNNEI, per germline. V shed 3 bases and J shed 1 base, with 9 bases lying between them. This CDR3 is built from 14 residues.

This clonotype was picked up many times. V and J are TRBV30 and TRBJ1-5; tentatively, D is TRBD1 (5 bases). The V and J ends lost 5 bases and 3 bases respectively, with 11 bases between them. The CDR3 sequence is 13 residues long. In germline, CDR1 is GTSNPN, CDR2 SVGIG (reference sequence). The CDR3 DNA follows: TGTGCCTGGTCGCCGGGGGACAATCAGCCCCAGCATTTT. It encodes CAWSPGDNQPQHF. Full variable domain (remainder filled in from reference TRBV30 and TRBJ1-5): SQTIHQWPATLVQPVGSPLSLECTVEGTSNPNLYWYRQAAGRGLQLLFYSVGIGQISSEVPQNLSASRPQDRQFILSSKKLLLSDSGFYLCAWSPGDNQPQHFGDGTRLSIL.

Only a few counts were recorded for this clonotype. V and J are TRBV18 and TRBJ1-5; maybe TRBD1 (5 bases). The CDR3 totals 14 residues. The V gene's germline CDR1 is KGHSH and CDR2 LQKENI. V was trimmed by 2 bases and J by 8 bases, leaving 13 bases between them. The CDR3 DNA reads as TGTGCCAGCTCACCAAGCCCGGTGGGGGAGCCCCAGCATTTT. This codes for CASSPSPVGEPQHF.

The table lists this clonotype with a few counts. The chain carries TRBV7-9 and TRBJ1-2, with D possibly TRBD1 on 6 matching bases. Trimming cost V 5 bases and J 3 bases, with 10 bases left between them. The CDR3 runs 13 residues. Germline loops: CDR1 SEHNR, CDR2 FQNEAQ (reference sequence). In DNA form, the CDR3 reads TGTGCCAGCAGCCGACAGGATTACTATGGCTACACCTTC. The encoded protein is CASSRQDYYGYTF.

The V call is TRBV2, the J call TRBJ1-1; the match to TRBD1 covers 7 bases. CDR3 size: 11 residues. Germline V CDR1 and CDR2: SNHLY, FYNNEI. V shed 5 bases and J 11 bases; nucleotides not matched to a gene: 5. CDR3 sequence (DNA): TGTGCCAGCAGTTCCAGGGGGGCGGCTTTCTTT. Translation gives CASSSRGAAFF.

The CDR3 DNA reads as TGTGCCAGCCTAGAGCAGGAAGACTCTGGAAACACCATATATTTT. This translates into CASLEQEDSGNTIYF. This chain connects TRBV28 to TRBJ1-3; no clear D. Germline loops: CDR1 MDHEN, CDR2 SYDVKM. V was clipped by 8 bases and J by 0 bases, with 14 bases between them. The CDR3 is 15 amino acids.

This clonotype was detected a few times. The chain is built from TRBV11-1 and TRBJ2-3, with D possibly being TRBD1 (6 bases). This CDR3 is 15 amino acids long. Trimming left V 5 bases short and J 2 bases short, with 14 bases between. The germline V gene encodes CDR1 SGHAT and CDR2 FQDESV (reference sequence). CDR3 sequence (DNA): TGTGCCAGCAGCACAAGACAGGAGGTCACAGATACGCAGTATTTT. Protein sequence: CASSTRQEVTDTQYF.

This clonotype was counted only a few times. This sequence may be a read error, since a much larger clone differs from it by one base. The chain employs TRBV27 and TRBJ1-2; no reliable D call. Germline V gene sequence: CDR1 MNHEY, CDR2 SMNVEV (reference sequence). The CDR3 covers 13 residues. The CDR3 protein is CASSCPDCYVYTF. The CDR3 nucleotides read TGTGCCAGCAGTTGCCCGGACTGCTATGTCTACACCTTC.

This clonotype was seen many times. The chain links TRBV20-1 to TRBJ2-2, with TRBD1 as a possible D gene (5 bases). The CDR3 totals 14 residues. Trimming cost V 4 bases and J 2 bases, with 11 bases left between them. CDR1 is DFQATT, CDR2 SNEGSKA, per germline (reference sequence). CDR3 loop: CSATSDRNTGELFF. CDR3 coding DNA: TGCAGTGCTACCTCAGACAGAAACACCGGGGAGCTGTTTTTT.

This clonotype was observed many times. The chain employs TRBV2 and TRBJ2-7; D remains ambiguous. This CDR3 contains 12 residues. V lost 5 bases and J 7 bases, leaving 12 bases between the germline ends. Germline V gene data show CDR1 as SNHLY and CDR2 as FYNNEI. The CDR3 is CASSSQETEQYF. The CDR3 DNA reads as TGTGCCAGCAGTTCTCAGGAAACGGAGCAGTACTTC.

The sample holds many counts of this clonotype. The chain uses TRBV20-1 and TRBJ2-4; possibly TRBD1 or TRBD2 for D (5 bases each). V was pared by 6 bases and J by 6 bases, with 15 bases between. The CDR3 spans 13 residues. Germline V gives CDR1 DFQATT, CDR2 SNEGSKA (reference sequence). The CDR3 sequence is CSAGEGRGNIQYF. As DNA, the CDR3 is TGCAGTGCGGGAGAGGGGCGTGGAAACATTCAGTACTTC.

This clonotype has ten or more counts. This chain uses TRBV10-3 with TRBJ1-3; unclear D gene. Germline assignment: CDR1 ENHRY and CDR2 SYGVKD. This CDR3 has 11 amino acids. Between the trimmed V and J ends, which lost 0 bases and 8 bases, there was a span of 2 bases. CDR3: CAISESYTIYF. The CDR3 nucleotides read TGTGCCATCAGTGAGTCTTACACCATATATTTT.

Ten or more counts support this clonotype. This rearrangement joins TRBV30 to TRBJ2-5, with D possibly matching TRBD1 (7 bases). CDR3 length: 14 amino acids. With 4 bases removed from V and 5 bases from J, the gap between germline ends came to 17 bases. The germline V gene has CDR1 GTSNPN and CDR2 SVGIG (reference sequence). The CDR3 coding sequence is TGTGCCTGGAACGGAGGGGGCAGGAGTGAGACCCAGTACTTC. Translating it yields CAWNGGGRSETQYF.

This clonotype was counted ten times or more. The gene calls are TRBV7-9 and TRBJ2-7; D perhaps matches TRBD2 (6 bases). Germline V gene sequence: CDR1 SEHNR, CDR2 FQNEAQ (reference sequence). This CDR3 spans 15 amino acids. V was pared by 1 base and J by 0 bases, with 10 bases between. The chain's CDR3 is CASSLGGVTSYEQYF. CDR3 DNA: TGTGCCAGCAGCTTAGGGGGGGTAACCTCCTACGAGCAGTACTTC.

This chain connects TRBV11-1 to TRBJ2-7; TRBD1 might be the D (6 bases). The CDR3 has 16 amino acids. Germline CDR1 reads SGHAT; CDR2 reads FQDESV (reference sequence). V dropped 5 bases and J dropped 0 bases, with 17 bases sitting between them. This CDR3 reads CASSGRALQGSYEQYF. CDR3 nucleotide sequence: TGTGCCAGCAGCGGGCGGGCCCTACAGGGCTCCTACGAGCAGTACTTC.

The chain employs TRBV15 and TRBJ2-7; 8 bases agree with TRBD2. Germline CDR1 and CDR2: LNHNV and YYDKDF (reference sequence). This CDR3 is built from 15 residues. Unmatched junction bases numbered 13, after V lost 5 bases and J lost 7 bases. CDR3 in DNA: TGTGCCACCAGCGGTTCCGGGACTAGTTCGAGGGAGCAGTACTTC. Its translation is CATSGSGTSSREQYF.

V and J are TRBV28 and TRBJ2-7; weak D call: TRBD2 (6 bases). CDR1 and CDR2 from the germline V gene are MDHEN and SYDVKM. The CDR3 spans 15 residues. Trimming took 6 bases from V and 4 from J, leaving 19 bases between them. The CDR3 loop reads CASRGGGRGHYEQYF. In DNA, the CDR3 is TGTGCCAGCAGGGGGGGTGGAAGGGGCCATTACGAGCAGTACTTC.

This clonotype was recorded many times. The CDR3 coding sequence is TGTGCCAGCAGTTTAGAGGGCCGGGTAGGAAACACCATATATTTT. This gives the protein CASSLEGRVGNTIYF. The chain recombines TRBV12-3 or TRBV12-4 with TRBJ1-3; no definite D call. The V end was cut by 1 base, the J end by 4 bases, with 11 bases between. This CDR3 spans 15 amino acids.

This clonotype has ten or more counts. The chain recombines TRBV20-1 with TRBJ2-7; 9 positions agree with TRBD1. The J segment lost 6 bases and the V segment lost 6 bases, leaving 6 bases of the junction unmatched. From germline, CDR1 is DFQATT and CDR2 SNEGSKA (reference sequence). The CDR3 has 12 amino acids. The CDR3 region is CSASGQGIEQYF. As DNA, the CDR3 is TGCAGTGCCTCGGGACAGGGCATCGAGCAGTACTTC.